This T cell receptor beta chain was recovered during a study of cytomegalovirus exposure and HLA in healthy donors. Across the whole study: Out of 300 to 500 genotyped donors, roughly 83% belonged to the Caucasian-associated ancestry cluster. Study conclusions and caveats: TCR beta chain V- and J-gene trimming was linked, in a later analysis, to a missense variant in DCLRE1C. After further analysis at a later stage, 16,951 TCR beta sequences were associated with HLA alleles at 0.05 false discovery rate.

A note on this clone: Its antigen remains unidentified.

PCR employed 60 Vbeta and 13 Jbeta primers. Assay used: immunoSEQ multiplex PCR; TCRdb lists only in-frame clones, some missing. This sample yields more than 90,000 clones, of which around 80% are seen a single time; about 0.71% belongs to the top ten. Donors had nominal health at sampling but likely had unrecorded immune exposures. The CDR3 is 13 amino acids. V was pared by 2 bases and J by 5 bases, with 10 bases between. Germline CDR1 is SGHNT and CDR2 is YYREEE (reference sequence). The sequenced material came from PBMCs. The rearrangement links TRBV5-4 to TRBJ1-2, with D perhaps TRBD1 (6 bases). The receptor was isolated from a woman aged 60-75 years in good health and CMV-seronegative. CDR3 amino acids: CASSFVQGYGYTF. The CDR3, as DNA: TGTGCCAGCAGCTTTGTTCAGGGGTATGGCTACACCTTC.